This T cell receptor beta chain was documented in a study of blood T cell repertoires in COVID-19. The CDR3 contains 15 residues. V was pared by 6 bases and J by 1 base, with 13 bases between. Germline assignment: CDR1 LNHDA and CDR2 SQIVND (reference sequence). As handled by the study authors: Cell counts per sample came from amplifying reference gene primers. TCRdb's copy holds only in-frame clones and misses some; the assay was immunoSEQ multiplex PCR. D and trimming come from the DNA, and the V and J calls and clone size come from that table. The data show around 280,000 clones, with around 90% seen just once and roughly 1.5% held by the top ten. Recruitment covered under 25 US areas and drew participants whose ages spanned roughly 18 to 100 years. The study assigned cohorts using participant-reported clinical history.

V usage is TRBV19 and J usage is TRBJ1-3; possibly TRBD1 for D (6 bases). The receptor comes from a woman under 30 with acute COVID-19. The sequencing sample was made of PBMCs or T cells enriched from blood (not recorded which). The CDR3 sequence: CASSHYRASGNTIYF. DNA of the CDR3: TGTGCCAGTAGCCACTACAGGGCATCTGGAAACACCATATATTTT.